This T cell receptor beta chain is from a study of glioma-infiltrating T cells after dendritic cell vaccination. At the level of the study: Glioblastoma patients came from Phase I and II dendritic cell vaccination trials. Whole-study results and caveats: Complete blood and tumor specimen sets were limited to few patients. Higher TCR clonality did not directly relate to longer survival.

Amplification used 60 V beta primers and 13 J beta primers. Repertoires were generated with immunoSEQ multiplex PCR, while TCRdb's copy carries only in-frame clones and drops some. The sample shows roughly 85,000 clones, roughly 85% of them seen only once. Time point defined: after dendritic cell vaccination, including at tumor progression/relapse. Of note for this clone: What it binds is not known.

The TCR comes from a human donor with glioblastoma. The sequencing here drew on blood, taken after dendritic cell vaccination.

The CDR3 DNA is TGCGCCAGCAGCTTGGCCGCGGGAAGGGGGAACACTGAAGCTTTCTTT. It codes for CASSLAAGRGNTEAFF. The chain has TRBV5-1 and TRBJ1-1; a weak D match, TRBD1 (5 bases). Germline CDR1 is SGHRS and CDR2 is YFSETQ. The CDR3 is 16 amino acids. V gave up 0 bases and J gave up 1 base, with 13 bases separating them. The entire variable domain, with the rest obtained from reference TRBV5-1 and TRBJ1-1, is as follows: KAGVTQTPRYLIKTRGQQVTLSCSPISGHRSVSWYQQTPGQGLQFLFEYFSETQRNKGNFPGRFSGRQFSNSRSEMNVSTLELGDSALYLCASSLAAGRGNTEAFFGQGTRLTVV.